This T cell receptor beta chain is drawn from a study of vaccination and CD4 T cells after COVID-19. In the study overall: Recovered patients in the cohort numbered six men and four women, two of them Hispanic.

Germline CDR1 SGHVS, CDR2 FNYEAQ. The CDR3 is made up of 13 amino acids. The V gene lost 7 bases and the J gene lost 2 bases, with 11 bases spanning the gap. Worth noting for this clonotype: Its antigen is currently unknown.

Cultured CD4+ T cell DNA was sequenced using the Oncomine TCR Beta short-read assay. TCRdb called the PCR reads again in MiXCR, with one record for every CDR3 protein. The sample yields about 22,000 distinct CDR3 sequences, about half seen once. Treatment here: roughly nine-day PBMC culture with coronavirus spike peptide pools or control peptides (ViraFEST assay). Peptide pools at approximately 9.4 ug/ml, together with roughly 10 IU/ml IL-2, were added to cultures of roughly 2.1 million PBMCs per well. This clonotype originated in a human donor who had recovered from COVID-19. The rearrangement uses TRBV7-6 and TRBJ1-1; D gene unclear. Sequences were obtained from CD4+ T cells from blood, cultured in vitro. The CDR3 sequence: CASTRGSNTEAFF. DNA of the CDR3: TGTGCCAGCACAAGAGGCAGTAACACTGAAGCTTTCTTT.